This record looks at one TCR beta chain sequence and its context. This specimen belongs to a study of T cells in Graves' hyperthyroidism and ophthalmopathy. Amplification targeted TCR beta CDR3 regions from RNA transcripts. HTBI primers were the set used in a first-round RT-PCR of the TCR CDR3. TCRdb itself ran the multiplex PCR reads through MiXCR, one entry per CDR3 protein. The profile covers roughly 350,000 distinct CDR3 sequences, with approximately 14% appearing a single time and roughly 21% taken by the ten largest. The CDR3 is 16 amino acids. The V and J ends lost 3 bases and 2 bases respectively, with 14 bases between them. Germline CDR1 reads DFQATT; CDR2 reads SNEGSKA (reference sequence).

This clonotype was obtained from a woman aged 30 to 39 with Graves' ophthalmopathy. What was sequenced was blood. The chain combines TRBV20-1 with TRBJ2-6; D unclear. CDR3 in DNA: TGCAGTGCTAGGGACGGCCATAGGGCTGGGGCCAACGTCCTGACTTTC. The encoded protein is CSARDGHRAGANVLTF.